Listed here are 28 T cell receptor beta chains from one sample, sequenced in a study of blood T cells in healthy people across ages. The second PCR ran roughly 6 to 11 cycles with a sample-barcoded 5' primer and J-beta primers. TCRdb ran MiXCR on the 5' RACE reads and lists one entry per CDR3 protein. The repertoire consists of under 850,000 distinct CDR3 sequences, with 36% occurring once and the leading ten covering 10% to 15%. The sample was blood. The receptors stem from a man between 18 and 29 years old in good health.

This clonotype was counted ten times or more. This CDR3 reads CASSSKVTSDSYEQYF. The CDR3 nucleotides read TGTGCCAGCAGCTCAAAGGTGACTAGCGACTCCTACGAGCAGTACTTC. The chain has TRBV9 and TRBJ2-7; 8 nucleotides agree with TRBD2. The CDR3 spans 16 residues. In germline, CDR1 is SGDLS, CDR2 YYNGEE. V lost 4 bases and J lost 0; bases outside the gene matches: 9.

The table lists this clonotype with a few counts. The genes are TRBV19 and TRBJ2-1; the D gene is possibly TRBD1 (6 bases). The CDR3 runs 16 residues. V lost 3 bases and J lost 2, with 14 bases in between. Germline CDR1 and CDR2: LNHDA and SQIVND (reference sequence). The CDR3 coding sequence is TGTGCCAGTAGTATTACTAGGGGGTTGGCCTACAATGAGCAGTTCTTC. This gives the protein CASSITRGLAYNEQFF.

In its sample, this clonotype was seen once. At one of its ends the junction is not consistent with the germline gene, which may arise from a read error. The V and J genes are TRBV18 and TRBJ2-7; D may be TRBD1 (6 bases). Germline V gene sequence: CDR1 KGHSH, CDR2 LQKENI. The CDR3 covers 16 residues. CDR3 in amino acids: CAGSPLTGSTSYEQYF. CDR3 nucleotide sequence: TGTGCCGGCTCACCCCTGACAGGCTCAACTTCCTACGAGCAGTACTTC. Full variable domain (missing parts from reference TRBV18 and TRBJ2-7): NAGVMQNPRHLVRRRGQEARLRCSPMKGHSHVYWYRQLPEEGLKFMVYLQKENIIDESGMPKERFSAEFPKEGPSILRIQQVVRGDSAAYFCAGSPLTGSTSYEQYFGPGTRLTVT.

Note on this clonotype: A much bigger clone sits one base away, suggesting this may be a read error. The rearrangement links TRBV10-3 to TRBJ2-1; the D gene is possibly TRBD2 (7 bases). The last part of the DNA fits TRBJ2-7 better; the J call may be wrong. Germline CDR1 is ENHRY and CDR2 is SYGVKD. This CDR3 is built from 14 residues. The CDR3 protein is CAITPGGTYNEQYF. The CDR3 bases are TGTGCCATCACCCCGGGGGGCACCTACAATGAGCAGTACTTC.

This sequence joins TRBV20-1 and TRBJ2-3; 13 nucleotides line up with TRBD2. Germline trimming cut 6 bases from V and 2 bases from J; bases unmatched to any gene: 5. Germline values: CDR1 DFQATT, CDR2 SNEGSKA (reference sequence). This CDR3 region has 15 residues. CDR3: CSATGTSGDTDTQYF. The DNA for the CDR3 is TGCAGTGCCACCGGGACTAGCGGGGACACAGATACGCAGTATTTT.

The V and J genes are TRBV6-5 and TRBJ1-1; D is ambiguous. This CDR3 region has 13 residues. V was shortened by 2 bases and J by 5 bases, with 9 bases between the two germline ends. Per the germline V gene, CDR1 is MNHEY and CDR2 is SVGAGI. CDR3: CASSYGIITEAFF. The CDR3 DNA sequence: TGTGCCAGCAGTTACGGCATTATTACTGAAGCTTTCTTT.

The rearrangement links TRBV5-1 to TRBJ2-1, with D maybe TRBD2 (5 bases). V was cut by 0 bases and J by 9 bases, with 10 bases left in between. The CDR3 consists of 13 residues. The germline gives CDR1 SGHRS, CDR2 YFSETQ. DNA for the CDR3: TGCGCCAGCAGCTTGGCGCTAGGAGGTGAGCAGTTCTTC. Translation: CASSLALGGEQFF.

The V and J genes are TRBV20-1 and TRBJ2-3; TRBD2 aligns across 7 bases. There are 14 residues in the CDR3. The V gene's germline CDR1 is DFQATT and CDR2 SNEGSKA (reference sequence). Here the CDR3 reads CSASHGGGGDTQYF. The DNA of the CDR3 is TGCAGCGCTTCCCATGGGGGGGGTGGAGATACGCAGTATTTT.

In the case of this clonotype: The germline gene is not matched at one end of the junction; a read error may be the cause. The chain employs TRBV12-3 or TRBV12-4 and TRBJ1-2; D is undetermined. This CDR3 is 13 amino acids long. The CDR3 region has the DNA TGTGCCAGCAGTGGTCTTCAACGGTATGACTACACCTTC. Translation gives CASSGLQRYDYTF.

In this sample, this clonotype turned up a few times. CDR3 nucleotides: TGCAGTGCCTTAGAGGGGCAGATGGGGACTTACAATGAGCAGTTCTTC. Translated, it gives CSALEGQMGTYNEQFF. The V call is TRBV20-1, the J call TRBJ2-1, with D perhaps TRBD2 (6 bases). Per germline, CDR1 DFQATT and CDR2 SNEGSKA (reference sequence). CDR3 length: 16 amino acids. Deletions cut 6 bases from V and 4 bases from J, with 22 bases between.

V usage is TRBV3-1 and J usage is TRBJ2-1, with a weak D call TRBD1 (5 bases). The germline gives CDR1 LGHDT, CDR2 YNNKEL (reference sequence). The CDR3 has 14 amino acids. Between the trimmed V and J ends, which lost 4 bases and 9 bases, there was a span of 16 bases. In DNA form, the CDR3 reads TGTGCCAGCAGCCCTAACCATCAAGGGGTTGAGCAGTTCTTC. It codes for CASSPNHQGVEQFF.

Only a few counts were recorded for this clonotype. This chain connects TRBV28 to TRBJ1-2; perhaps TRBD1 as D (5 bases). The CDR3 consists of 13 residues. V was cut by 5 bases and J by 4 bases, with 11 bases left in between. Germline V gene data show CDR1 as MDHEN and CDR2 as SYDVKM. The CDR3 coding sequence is TGTGCCAGCAGTCCGGCGGGGCGCTATGGCTACACCTTC. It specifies CASSPAGRYGYTF.

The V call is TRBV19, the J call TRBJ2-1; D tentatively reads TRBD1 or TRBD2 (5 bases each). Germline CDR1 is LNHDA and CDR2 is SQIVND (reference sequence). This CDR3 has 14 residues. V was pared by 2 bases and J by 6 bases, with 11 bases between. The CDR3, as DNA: TGTGCCAGTAGTATAATTGGGGGAACCAATGAGCAGTTCTTC. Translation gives CASSIIGGTNEQFF.

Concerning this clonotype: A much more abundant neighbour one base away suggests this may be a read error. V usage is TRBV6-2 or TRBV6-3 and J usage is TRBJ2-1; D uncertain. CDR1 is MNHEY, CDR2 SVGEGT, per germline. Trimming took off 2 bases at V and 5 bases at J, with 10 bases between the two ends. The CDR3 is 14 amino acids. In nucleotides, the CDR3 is TGTGCCAGCAGTTACCTCGGATGTAACAATGAGCAGTTCTTC. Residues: CASSYLGCNNEQFF.

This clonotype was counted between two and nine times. The CDR3 coding sequence is TGCGCCAGCAGCCAAGATTTACGTGGGACAGGGGTTGGGAACACTGAAGCTTTCTTT. Protein product: CASSQDLRGTGVGNTEAFF. V gene TRBV4-1 combines with J gene TRBJ1-1, with 10 bases aligning to TRBD1. Germline values: CDR1 MGHRA, CDR2 YSYEKL. This CDR3 contains 19 residues. The V gene end was trimmed by 0 bases and the J gene end by 1 base; junction bases not matched to a gene: 11.

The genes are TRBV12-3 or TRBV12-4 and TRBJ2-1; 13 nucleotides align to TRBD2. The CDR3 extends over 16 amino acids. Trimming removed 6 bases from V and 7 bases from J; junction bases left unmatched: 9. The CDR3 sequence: CASSLTSGGASNEQFF. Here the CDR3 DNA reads TGTGCCAGCAGCCTTACTAGCGGGGGGGCTTCTAATGAGCAGTTCTTC.

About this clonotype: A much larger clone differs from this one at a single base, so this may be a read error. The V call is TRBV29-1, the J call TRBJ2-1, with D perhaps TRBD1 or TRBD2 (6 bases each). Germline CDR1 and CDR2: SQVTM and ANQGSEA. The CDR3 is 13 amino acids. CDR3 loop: CSAQGRSCNEQFF. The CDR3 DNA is TGCAGCGCGCAGGGGAGGTCCTGCAATGAGCAGTTCTTC.

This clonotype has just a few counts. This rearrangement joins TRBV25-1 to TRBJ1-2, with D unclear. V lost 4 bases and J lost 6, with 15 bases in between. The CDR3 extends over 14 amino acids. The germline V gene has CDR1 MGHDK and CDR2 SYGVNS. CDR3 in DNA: TGTGCCAGCAGTGCCAGGACGGAGAGACATGGCTACACCTTC. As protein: CASSARTERHGYTF.

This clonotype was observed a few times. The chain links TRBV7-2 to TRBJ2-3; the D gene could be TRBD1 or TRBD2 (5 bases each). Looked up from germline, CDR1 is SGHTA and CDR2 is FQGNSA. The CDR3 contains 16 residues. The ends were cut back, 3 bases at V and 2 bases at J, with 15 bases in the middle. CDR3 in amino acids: CASSLGVSTPTDTQYF. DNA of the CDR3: TGTGCCAGCAGCTTGGGGGTTTCTACCCCCACAGATACGCAGTATTTT.

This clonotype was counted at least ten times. As DNA, the CDR3 is TGTGCCAGCAGTTACCTGGCCTCCTACGAGCAGTACTTC. Its translation: CASSYLASYEQYF. The chain carries TRBV6-6 and TRBJ2-7; D remains unclear. Trimming cost V 2 bases and J 0 bases, with 5 bases left between them. The CDR3 has 13 amino acids. Germline CDR1 reads MNHNY; CDR2 reads SVGAGI (reference sequence).

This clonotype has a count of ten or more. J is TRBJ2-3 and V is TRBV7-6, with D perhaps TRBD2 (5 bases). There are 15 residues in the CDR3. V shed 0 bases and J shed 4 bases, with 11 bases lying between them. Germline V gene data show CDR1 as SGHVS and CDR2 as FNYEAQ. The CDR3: CASSLAEARPDTQYF. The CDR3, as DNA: TGTGCCAGCAGCTTAGCGGAGGCCCGCCCAGATACGCAGTATTTT.

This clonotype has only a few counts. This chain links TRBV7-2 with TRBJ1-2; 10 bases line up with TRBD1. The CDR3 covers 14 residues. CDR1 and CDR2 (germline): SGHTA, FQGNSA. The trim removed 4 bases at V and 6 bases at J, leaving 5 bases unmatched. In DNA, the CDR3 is TGTGCCAGCAGCTCAACCGGGACAGGGGATGGCTACACCTTC. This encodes CASSSTGTGDGYTF. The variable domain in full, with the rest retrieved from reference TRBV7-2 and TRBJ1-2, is GAGVSQSPSNKVTEKGKDVELRCDPISGHTALYWYRQSLGQGLEFLIYFQGNSAPDKSGLPSDRFSAERTGGSVSTLTIQRTQQEDSAVYLCASSSTGTGDGYTFGSGTRLTVV.

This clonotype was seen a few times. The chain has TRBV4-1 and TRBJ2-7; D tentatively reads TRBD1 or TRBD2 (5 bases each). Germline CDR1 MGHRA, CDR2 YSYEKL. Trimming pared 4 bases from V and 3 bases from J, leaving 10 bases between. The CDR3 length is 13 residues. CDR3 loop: CASSRGTNYEQYF. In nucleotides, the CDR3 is TGCGCCAGCAGCCGGGGGACCAACTACGAGCAGTACTTC.

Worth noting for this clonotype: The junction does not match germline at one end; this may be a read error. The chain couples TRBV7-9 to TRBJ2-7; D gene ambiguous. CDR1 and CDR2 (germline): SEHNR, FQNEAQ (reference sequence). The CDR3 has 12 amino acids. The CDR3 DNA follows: TGTGTCAGCAGCTTAGAAGTATACGAGCAGTACTTC. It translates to CVSSLEVYEQYF.

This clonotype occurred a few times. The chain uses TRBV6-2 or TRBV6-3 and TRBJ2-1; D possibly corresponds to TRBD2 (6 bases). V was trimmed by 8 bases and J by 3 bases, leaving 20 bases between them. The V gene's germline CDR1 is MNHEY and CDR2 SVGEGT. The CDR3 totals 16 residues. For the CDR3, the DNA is TGTGCCAGCGATACCGCGGGGCGTTACCTCTACAATGAGCAGTTCTTC. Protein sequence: CASDTAGRYLYNEQFF.

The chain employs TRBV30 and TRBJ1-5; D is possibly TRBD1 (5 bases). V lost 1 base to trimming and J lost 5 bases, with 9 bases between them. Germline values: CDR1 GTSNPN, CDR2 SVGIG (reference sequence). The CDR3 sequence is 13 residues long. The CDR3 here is CAWSDIRDQPQHF. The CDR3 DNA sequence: TGTGCCTGGAGTGACATCAGGGATCAGCCCCAGCATTTT.

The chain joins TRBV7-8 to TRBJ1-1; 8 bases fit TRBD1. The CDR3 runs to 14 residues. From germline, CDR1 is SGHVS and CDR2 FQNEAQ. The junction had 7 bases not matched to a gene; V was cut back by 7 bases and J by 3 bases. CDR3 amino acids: CASNDRGVDTEAFF. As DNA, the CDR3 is TGTGCCAGCAATGACAGGGGTGTCGACACTGAAGCTTTCTTT.

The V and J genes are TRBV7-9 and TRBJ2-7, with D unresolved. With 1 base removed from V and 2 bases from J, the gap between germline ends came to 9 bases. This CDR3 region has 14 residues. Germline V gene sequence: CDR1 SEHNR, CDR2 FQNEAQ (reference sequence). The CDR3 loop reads CASSLEQSTYEQYF. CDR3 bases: TGTGCCAGCAGCTTAGAACAGAGCACCTACGAGCAGTACTTC.